Below, 17 T cell receptor beta chains from the same sample are listed, as sequenced in a study of T cells after yellow fever vaccination. TCRdb itself ran the 5' RACE reads through MiXCR, one entry per CDR3 protein. The sample holds about 120,000 distinct CDR3 sequences; approximately 8.4% are singletons and the top ten take around 25%. Sequencing was performed on CD8+ T cells sorted from PBMCs, taken 45 days after the yellow fever booster vaccination. The receptor source for this set is a man aged 30 to 39 who received the YFV17D yellow fever vaccine.

This clonotype was picked up a small number of times. V is TRBV7-9 and J is TRBJ2-7; D is unclear. The V gene lost 2 bases and the J gene lost 0 bases, with 5 bases spanning the gap. The CDR3 sequence is 13 residues long. Germline CDR1 reads SEHNR; CDR2 reads FQNEAQ (reference sequence). CDR3 DNA: TGTGCCAGCAGCTTAATGGGCTCCTACGAGCAGTACTTC. Translation: CASSLMGSYEQYF.

The chain is built from TRBV18 and TRBJ2-3; TRBD1 agrees at 7 bases. The V and J ends lost 3 bases and 8 bases, in that order; junction bases with no gene match: 8. Germline assignment: CDR1 KGHSH and CDR2 LQKENI. The CDR3 is 14 residues long. The CDR3 loop reads CASSPTTGSGTQYF. The CDR3, as DNA: TGTGCCAGCTCACCCACGACAGGGTCGGGTACGCAGTATTTT. The full variable domain, completed using reference TRBV18 and TRBJ2-3, is NAGVMQNPRHLVRRRGQEARLRCSPMKGHSHVYWYRQLPEEGLKFMVYLQKENIIDESGMPKERFSAEFPKEGPSILRIQQVVRGDSAAYFCASSPTTGSGTQYFGPGTRLTVL.

This clonotype was recorded at least ten times. The genes are TRBV24-1 and TRBJ2-1; D may correspond to TRBD1 or TRBD2 (5 bases each). The CDR3 spans 14 residues. CDR1 and CDR2 (germline): KGHDR, SFDVKD. V shed 4 bases and J shed 3 bases, with 9 bases lying between them. The CDR3 DNA reads TGTGCCACCAGTGACTGGGGGAACTACAATGAGCAGTTCTTC. Translation gives CATSDWGNYNEQFF.

In its sample, this clonotype was seen many times. This chain connects TRBV7-6 to TRBJ2-3; perhaps TRBD2 as D (6 bases). This CDR3 has 14 residues. V was cut by 5 bases and J by 1 base, with 10 bases left in between. Germline CDR1 SGHVS, CDR2 FNYEAQ. CDR3 DNA sequence: TGTGCCAGCAGCCTGACGGGGGGCACAGATACGCAGTATTTT. Residues: CASSLTGGTDTQYF.

This clonotype was seen at least ten times. V is TRBV6-5 and J is TRBJ2-7; D unclear. CDR1 and CDR2 (germline): MNHEY, SVGAGI. The CDR3 consists of 14 residues. Trimming left V 5 bases short and J 1 base short, with 12 bases between. The CDR3 DNA sequence: TGTGCCAGCAGTCCCTCGGCAGATTCCTACGAGCAGTACTTC. This sequence encodes CASSPSADSYEQYF.

This clonotype was observed a handful of times. The gene calls are TRBV7-8 and TRBJ2-2; D gene unclear. Trimming removed 5 bases from V and 1 base from J, with 11 bases in between. The CDR3 covers 15 residues. CDR1 is SGHVS, CDR2 FQNEAQ, per germline. CDR3 in DNA: TGTGCCAGCAGCCACTGGGAAAAGAACACCGGGGAGCTGTTTTTT. It yields the protein CASSHWEKNTGELFF.

This clonotype was observed a handful of times. In nucleotides, the CDR3 is TGTGCCAGCAGCTCGCGCCGGGAACGCCCCCACGATGAGCAGTTCTTC. It is translated as CASSSRRERPHDEQFF. The rearrangement joins TRBV7-9 to TRBJ2-1; possibly TRBD2 for D (5 bases). Trimming shortened V by 4 bases and J by 8 bases, and 21 bases separated the two germline ends. The CDR3 spans 16 residues. Germline CDR1 reads SEHNR; CDR2 reads FQNEAQ (reference sequence). The full variable domain, completed using reference TRBV7-9 and TRBJ2-1, is DTGVSQNPRHKITKRGQNVTFRCDPISEHNRLYWYRQTLGQGPEFLTYFQNEAQLEKSRLLSDRFSAERPKGSFSTLEIQRTEQGDSAMYLCASSSRRERPHDEQFFGPGTRLTVL.

As regards this clonotype: This may be a read error: a much more frequent sequence differs by one nucleotide. The V and J genes are TRBV7-9 and TRBJ2-7, with D unresolved. The V end was cut by 5 bases, the J end by 5 bases, with 10 bases between. CDR1 and CDR2 from the germline V gene are SEHNR and FQNEAQ (reference sequence). This CDR3 region has 12 residues. CDR3 region: CASSQGKDEQYF. The CDR3, as DNA: TGTGCCAGCAGCCAAGGTAAGGACGAGCAGTACTTC. Full variable domain (remainder filled in from reference TRBV7-9 and TRBJ2-7): DTGVSQNPRHKITKRGQNVTFRCDPISEHNRLYWYRQTLGQGPEFLTYFQNEAQLEKSRLLSDRFSAERPKGSFSTLEIQRTEQGDSAMYLCASSQGKDEQYFGPGTRLTVT.

This clonotype was picked up many times. The gene calls are TRBV5-1 and TRBJ2-1; D is ambiguous. The CDR3 spans 11 residues. The germline gives CDR1 SGHRS, CDR2 YFSETQ. Trimming shortened V by 1 base and J by 8 bases, and 4 bases separated the two germline ends. The CDR3 spells CASSLFDEQFF. The DNA of the CDR3 is TGCGCCAGCAGCTTGTTCGATGAGCAGTTCTTC. The full variable domain, completed using reference TRBV5-1 and TRBJ2-1, is KAGVTQTPRYLIKTRGQQVTLSCSPISGHRSVSWYQQTPGQGLQFLFEYFSETQRNKGNFPGRFSGRQFSNSRSEMNVSTLELGDSALYLCASSLFDEQFFGPGTRLTVL.

This clonotype was counted many times. This rearrangement joins TRBV20-1 to TRBJ1-2; D uncertain. V was shortened by 6 bases and J by 0 bases, with 11 bases between the two germline ends. The CDR3 is 13 amino acids. Per germline, CDR1 DFQATT and CDR2 SNEGSKA (reference sequence). The CDR3 sequence: CSARTASNYGYTF. In DNA, the CDR3 is TGCAGTGCCCGGACGGCGTCTAACTATGGCTACACCTTC.

This clonotype was observed a handful of times. The gene calls are TRBV7-9 and TRBJ2-3; D might be TRBD2 (5 bases). Deletions cut 5 bases from V and 2 bases from J, with 14 bases between. CDR1 and CDR2 from the germline V gene are SEHNR and FQNEAQ (reference sequence). This CDR3 comprises 15 residues. The CDR3 reads CASSPTRGNTDTQYF. CDR3 DNA: TGTGCCAGCAGCCCCACCCGGGGTAACACAGATACGCAGTATTTT.

This clonotype came up many times. The rearrangement joins TRBV5-4 to TRBJ1-1; D is ambiguous. The length of the CDR3 is 13 residues. Trimming took 4 bases from V and 8 from J, leaving 15 bases between them. From germline, CDR1 is SGHNT and CDR2 YYREEE (reference sequence). The CDR3 DNA follows: TGTGCCAGCAGCCCCGTAGGTGCTCCGGAAGCTTTCTTT. Its translation is CASSPVGAPEAFF.

CDR3 coding DNA: TGTGCCAGCAGATCGAGCAGCTACAATGAGCAGTTCTTC. Residues: CASRSSSYNEQFF. The chain combines TRBV27 with TRBJ2-1, with no clear D. The V and J ends lost 6 bases and 3 bases respectively, with 9 bases between them. CDR3 length: 13 amino acids. Germline CDR1 and CDR2: MNHEY and SMNVEV (reference sequence).

This clonotype was counted ten times or more. The chain is built from TRBV7-9 and TRBJ2-3, with a tentative D call TRBD2 (6 bases). This CDR3 region has 14 residues. The germline V and J ends were trimmed by 1 base and 5 bases, with 10 bases remaining between them. Germline CDR1 reads SEHNR; CDR2 reads FQNEAQ (reference sequence). The CDR3 DNA follows: TGTGCCAGCAGCTTAGGTTCGGGAGTAGATACGCAGTATTTT. Translated, it gives CASSLGSGVDTQYF.

This clonotype was counted ten times or more. DNA of the CDR3: TGTGCCAGCAGTTCGGGGGAGGGGGCTACAGATACGCAGTATTTT. As protein: CASSSGEGATDTQYF. This rearrangement joins TRBV6-5 to TRBJ2-3; TRBD1 or TRBD2 may be the D gene (7 bases each). Looked up from germline, CDR1 is MNHEY and CDR2 is SVGAGI. V lost 4 bases and J 3 bases, leaving 14 bases between the germline ends. CDR3 length equals 15 residues.

This clonotype came up many times. The chain's CDR3 is CASSFGANTEAFF. The CDR3 DNA reads as TGTGCCAGCAGTTTCGGTGCGAACACTGAAGCTTTCTTT. The chain couples TRBV12-3 or TRBV12-4 to TRBJ1-1; D gene ambiguous. The CDR3 loop spans 13 amino acids. Between the trimmed V and J ends, which lost 3 bases and 1 base, there was a span of 6 bases.

The table lists this clonotype with many counts. The V and J genes are TRBV19 and TRBJ2-1; the D is unclear. Germline-derived CDR1 and CDR2 are LNHDA and SQIVND (reference sequence). The CDR3 extends over 14 amino acids. Trimming removed 9 bases from V and 0 bases from J, with 12 bases in between. CDR3 nucleotides: TGTGCCAGCTCCGGTACCAGCTCCTACAATGAGCAGTTCTTC. This translates into CASSGTSSYNEQFF. Full variable domain (missing parts from reference TRBV19 and TRBJ2-1): DGGITQSPKYLFRKEGQNVTLSCEQNLNHDAMYWYRQDPGQGLRLIYYSQIVNDFQKGDIAEGYSVSREKKESFPLTVTSAQKNPTAFYLCASSGTSSYNEQFFGPGTRLTVL.